Listed below are T cell receptor beta chains from one sample, sequenced in a study of blood T cell repertoires in COVID-19. Only in-frame clones appear in the TCRdb table, and some are missing; sequencing was by immunoSEQ multiplex PCR. The profile shows about 95,000 clones, under 85% of them singletons. Sequencing input: peripheral blood. These receptors were obtained from a human donor in a cohort sampled during active COVID-19. Both conserved end residues are part of each CDR3. The D gene is left open where the match is weak. Clone size, where shown, is once, few, many, or a class for clones that have expanded.

j_call | v_call | d_call | clone_size | cdr3_nt | cdr3_aa
TRBJ1-6 | TRBV27 | . | . | TGTGCCAGCAGTTTATCGTTCCCCTCTAATTCACCCCTCCACTTT | CASSLSFPSNSPLHF
TRBJ1-2 | TRBV21-1 | . | . | TGTGCCAGCAGCCAATCCGAACGGACAGGGGGCCACATTAACTATGGCTACACCTTC | CASSQSERTGGHINYGYTF
TRBJ1-2 | TRBV4-3 | . | . | TGCGCCAGCAGCCAATTTTCGCAGAATGGCTACACCTTC | CASSQFSQNGYTF
TRBJ1-4 | TRBV18 | TRBD1 | . | TGTGCCAGCTCACCTTTGGACAGGTTTAATGAAAAACTGTTTTTT | CASSPLDRFNEKLFF
TRBJ2-1 | TRBV5-1 | TRBD2 | . | TGCGCCAGCAGCTTGAGTCTAGCGGGGCACAATGAGCAGTTCTTC | CASSLSLAGHNEQFF
TRBJ2-3 | TRBV5-4 | . | . | TGTGCCAGCAGCTCACGGGTTTTCGGTAGCACAGATACGCAGTATTTT | CASSSRVFGSTDTQYF
TRBJ1-2 | TRBV5-6 | TRBD1 | . | TGTGCCAGCAGCTTGGTTGGACAGGGGGCCTATGGCTACACCTTC | CASSLVGQGAYGYTF
TRBJ2-1 | TRBV4-3 | . | . | TGCGCCAGCAGCCAAGACAGACAAACAACCTTTTACAATGAGCAGTTCTTC | CASSQDRQTTFYNEQFF
TRBJ2-7 | TRBV5-1 | TRBD2 | . | TGCGCCAGCAGCGTAAATCCCGGGACTAGCGGGTACGAGCAGTACTTC | CASSVNPGTSGYEQYF
TRBJ1-3 | TRBV19 | TRBD1 | . | TGTGCCAGTAGTACCGACAGGGGCAGTTACTCTGGAAACACCATATATTTT | CASSTDRGSYSGNTIYF
TRBJ1-2 | TRBV6-5 | . | . | TGTGCCAGCAGTTTTACAGGACGATATGGCTACACCTTC | CASSFTGRYGYTF
TRBJ1-6 | TRBV7-2 | . | once | TGTGCCAGCAGCTTAGAAAGGGGTTATAATTCACCCCTCCACTTT | CASSLERGYNSPLHF
TRBJ1-1 | TRBV10-2 | . | . | TGCGCCAGCAGTGTCTCTCAGGGGAACACTGAAGCTTTCTTT | CASSVSQGNTEAFF
TRBJ2-2 | TRBV7-6 | TRBD1 | . | TGTGCCAGCAGTAGAACAGGGGTGGAGATCCCCGGGGAGCTGTTTTTT | CASSRTGVEIPGELFF